This TCR beta chain is from a study of PD-1 blockade in classical Hodgkin lymphoma. The method was immunoSEQ multiplex PCR; TCRdb's version includes in-frame clones alone and lacks a portion of them. The sample comprises about 47,000 clones, 70% to 80% of which are singletons, and 19% rests with the top ten. For this clone: Its antigen is currently unknown.

Overall study results and limits: Exclusion covered patients beginning nivolumab under 1 year post-ASCT. Complete responders showed a baseline diversity that resembled the diversity of newly diagnosed patients.

The time point: cycle 4 day 1 (C4D1), after more than 5 weeks of nivolumab. In every patient, relapse followed autologous stem cell transplantation, while exposure to brentuximab vedotin differed. V was clipped by 3 bases and J by 4 bases, with 9 bases between them. The CDR3 extends over 13 amino acids. Germline V CDR1 and CDR2: SNHLY, FYNNEI. The receptor's source is a human donor with classical Hodgkin lymphoma. V usage is TRBV2 and J usage is TRBJ1-2; no reliable D call. Sequences were derived from peripheral blood mononuclear cells (PBMCs), sampled before the fourth cycle of nivolumab. CDR3 protein: CASSERQFYGYTF. The CDR3 DNA reads as TGTGCCAGCAGTGAGAGGCAGTTCTATGGCTACACCTTC.